The text below deals with one T cell receptor beta chain. Sequencing used immunoSEQ v4. Sequenced by immunoSEQ multiplex PCR; TCRdb stores in-frame clones only, minus some. This sample carries approximately 6,900 clones, roughly 78% of them seen once, and the ten largest clones take roughly 9.1%. The source of the sample is a study of T cells in placental villitis. V was pared by 3 bases and J by 0 bases, with 4 bases of the junction left unmatched. Looked up from germline, CDR1 is LNHDA and CDR2 is SQIVND (reference sequence). This CDR3 spans 16 amino acids. The sequencing sample was made of placental tissue containing maternal and fetal cells. The sequence derives from a human patient with infectious villitis; the placental T cells may come from both mother and fetus. The chain is built from TRBV19 and TRBJ2-2; 7 bases agree with TRBD2. The CDR3 spells CASSIPGLSNTGELFF. CDR3 DNA: TGTGCCAGTAGTATCCCGGGACTATCGAACACCGGGGAGCTGTTTTTT.